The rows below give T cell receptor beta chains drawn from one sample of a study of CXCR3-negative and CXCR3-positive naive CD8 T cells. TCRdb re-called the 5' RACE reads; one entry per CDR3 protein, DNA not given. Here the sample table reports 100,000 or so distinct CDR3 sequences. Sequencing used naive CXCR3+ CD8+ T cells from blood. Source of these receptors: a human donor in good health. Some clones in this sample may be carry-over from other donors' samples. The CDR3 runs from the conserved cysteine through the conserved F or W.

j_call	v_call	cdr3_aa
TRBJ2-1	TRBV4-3	CASSQDYNEQFF
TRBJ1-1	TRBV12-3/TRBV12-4	CASSLDRGIAEAFF
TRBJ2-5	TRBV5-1	CASSLEGTGPQETQYF
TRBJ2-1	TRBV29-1	CSVVSGRANEQFF
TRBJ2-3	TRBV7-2	CASSLVVKGWATDTQYF
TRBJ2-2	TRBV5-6	CASSLGLAGEVAGELFF
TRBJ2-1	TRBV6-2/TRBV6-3	CASTYSPSAGGTYNEQFF
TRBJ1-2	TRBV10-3	CAAGDPPYGYTF
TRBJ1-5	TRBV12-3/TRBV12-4	CASREYGVEPQHF
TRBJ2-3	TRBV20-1	CCAIPLAGGPTDTQYF
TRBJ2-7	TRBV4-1	CASSQPGQGGYEQYF
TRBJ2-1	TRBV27	CASSETSGGFPSYNEQFF
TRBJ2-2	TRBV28	CASSFPRASGGTGGLFF
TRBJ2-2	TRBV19	CASSFWSGTGELFF
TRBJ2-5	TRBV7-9	CASSPEGQGAGETQYF